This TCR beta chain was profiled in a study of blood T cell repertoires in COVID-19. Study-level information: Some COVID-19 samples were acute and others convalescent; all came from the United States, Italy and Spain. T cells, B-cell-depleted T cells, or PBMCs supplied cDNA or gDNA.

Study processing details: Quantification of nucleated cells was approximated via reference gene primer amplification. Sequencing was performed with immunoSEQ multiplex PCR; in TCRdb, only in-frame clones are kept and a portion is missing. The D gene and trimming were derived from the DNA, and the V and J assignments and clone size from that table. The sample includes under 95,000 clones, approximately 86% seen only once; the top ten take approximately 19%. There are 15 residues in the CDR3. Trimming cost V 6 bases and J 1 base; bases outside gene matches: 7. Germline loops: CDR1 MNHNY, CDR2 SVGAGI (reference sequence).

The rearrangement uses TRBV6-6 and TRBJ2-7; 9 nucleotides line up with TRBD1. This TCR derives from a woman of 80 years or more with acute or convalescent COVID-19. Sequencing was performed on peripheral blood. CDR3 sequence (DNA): TGTGCCAGCAGAATGGCGGACAGGGGTTCCTACGAGCAGTACTTC. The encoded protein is CASRMADRGSYEQYF.